Detailed here is one T cell receptor beta chain. Its antigen is as yet unknown. V lost 10 bases, J lost 4 bases, and 25 bases lay in between. CDR1 and CDR2 from the germline V gene are MNHNS and SASEGT. The CDR3 loop spans 16 amino acids. In TCRdb, the 5' RACE reads were re-called with MiXCR into one record per CDR3 protein. The repertoire holds 500,000 to 650,000 distinct CDR3 sequences, with approximately 13% as singletons. This sample is drawn from a study of T cells after yellow fever vaccination. Findings and limits, study-wide: Clonotype sharing between CD4 and CD8 compartments was small.

The specimen was PBMCs, collected on the day of the yellow fever booster vaccination. This TCR was recovered from a man younger than 45 who received the YFV17D yellow fever vaccine. The chain has TRBV6-1 and TRBJ1-1, with D perhaps matching TRBD1 (5 bases). CDR3 nucleotides: TGTGCCACCCTCCGAATAGGTCGAGGGGAGGGCACTGAAGCTTTCTTT. Translation: CATLRIGRGEGTEAFF.